The 6 T cell receptor beta chains listed next were all sequenced from one sample in a study of T cell changes during pregnancy in multiple sclerosis. Using immunoSEQ multiplex PCR, the repertoire was profiled, and TCRdb retains in-frame clones only, with some absent. The table lists approximately 52,000 clones, around 92% of them singletons. Material: CD4+ T cells from peripheral blood mononuclear cells, obtained in the third trimester of pregnancy. The origin of the receptors is a female donor with multiple sclerosis, enrolled in a pregnancy study.

For the CDR3, the DNA is TGTGCCAGTAGTTTAGGACGGAGAAACACCGGGGAGCTGTTTTTT. Encoded protein: CASSLGRRNTGELFF. This chain uses TRBV19 with TRBJ2-2; no clear D gene. V lost 5 bases and J lost 2, with 12 bases in between. Germline assignment: CDR1 LNHDA and CDR2 SQIVND (reference sequence). The CDR3 totals 15 residues.

The chain recombines TRBV4-1 with TRBJ1-2; 8 bases agree with TRBD1. The CDR3 length is 15 residues. The ends lost 0 bases at V and 5 bases at J; junction bases unmatched: 5. Germline lookup yields CDR1 MGHRA and CDR2 YSYEKL. CDR3: CASSQDIQGGYGYTF. DNA for the CDR3: TGCGCCAGCAGCCAAGATATACAGGGGGGGTATGGCTACACCTTC.

The chain links TRBV11-2 to TRBJ2-5, with D possibly matching TRBD2 (5 bases). V dropped 5 bases and J dropped 1 base, with 14 bases sitting between them. The CDR3 runs 15 residues. Germline V gene data show CDR1 as SGHAT and CDR2 as FQNNGV. The CDR3 DNA sequence: TGTGCCAGCAGCCCGGGGTGGAGACCCCAAGAGACCCAGTACTTC. Encoded protein: CASSPGWRPQETQYF.

This sequence joins TRBV6-5 and TRBJ1-4, with D maybe TRBD1 (6 bases). The CDR3 loop spans 16 amino acids. Germline assignment: CDR1 MNHEY and CDR2 SVGAGI. With 4 bases removed from V and 4 bases from J, the gap between germline ends came to 16 bases. The DNA of the CDR3 is TGTGCCAGCAGTTTTGGCCAACAGGGAGTTAATGAAAAACTGTTTTTT. Translated, it gives CASSFGQQGVNEKLFF.

The rearrangement links TRBV9 to TRBJ1-1; D is possibly TRBD1 (5 bases). Germline CDR1 SGDLS, CDR2 YYNGEE. Trimming removed 3 bases from V and 0 bases from J, with 12 bases in between. The CDR3 loop spans 15 amino acids. CDR3 sequence reads: CASSATGVLNTEAFF. CDR3 nucleotide sequence: TGTGCCAGCAGCGCCACAGGAGTTTTGAACACTGAAGCTTTCTTT.

The V call is TRBV2, the J call TRBJ1-5; D not certain. In germline, CDR1 is SNHLY, CDR2 FYNNEI. V lost 4 bases and J 1 base, leaving 14 bases between the germline ends. The CDR3 totals 16 residues. The CDR3 bases are TGTGCCAGCAGTGTAACACCCGGAGGGAGCAATCAGCCCCAGCATTTT. Amino acids: CASSVTPGGSNQPQHF.